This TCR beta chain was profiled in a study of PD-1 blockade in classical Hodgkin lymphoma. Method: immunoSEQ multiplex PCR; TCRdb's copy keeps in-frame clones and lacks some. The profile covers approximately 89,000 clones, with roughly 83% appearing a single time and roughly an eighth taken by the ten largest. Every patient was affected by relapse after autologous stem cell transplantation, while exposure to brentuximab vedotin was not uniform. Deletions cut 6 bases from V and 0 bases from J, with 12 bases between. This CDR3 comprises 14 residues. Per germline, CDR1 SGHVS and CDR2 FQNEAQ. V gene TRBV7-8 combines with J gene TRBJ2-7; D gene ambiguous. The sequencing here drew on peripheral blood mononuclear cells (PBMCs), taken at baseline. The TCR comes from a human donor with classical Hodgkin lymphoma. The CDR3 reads CASRPDVPSYEQYF. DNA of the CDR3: TGTGCCAGCAGGCCGGACGTACCCTCCTACGAGCAGTACTTC.